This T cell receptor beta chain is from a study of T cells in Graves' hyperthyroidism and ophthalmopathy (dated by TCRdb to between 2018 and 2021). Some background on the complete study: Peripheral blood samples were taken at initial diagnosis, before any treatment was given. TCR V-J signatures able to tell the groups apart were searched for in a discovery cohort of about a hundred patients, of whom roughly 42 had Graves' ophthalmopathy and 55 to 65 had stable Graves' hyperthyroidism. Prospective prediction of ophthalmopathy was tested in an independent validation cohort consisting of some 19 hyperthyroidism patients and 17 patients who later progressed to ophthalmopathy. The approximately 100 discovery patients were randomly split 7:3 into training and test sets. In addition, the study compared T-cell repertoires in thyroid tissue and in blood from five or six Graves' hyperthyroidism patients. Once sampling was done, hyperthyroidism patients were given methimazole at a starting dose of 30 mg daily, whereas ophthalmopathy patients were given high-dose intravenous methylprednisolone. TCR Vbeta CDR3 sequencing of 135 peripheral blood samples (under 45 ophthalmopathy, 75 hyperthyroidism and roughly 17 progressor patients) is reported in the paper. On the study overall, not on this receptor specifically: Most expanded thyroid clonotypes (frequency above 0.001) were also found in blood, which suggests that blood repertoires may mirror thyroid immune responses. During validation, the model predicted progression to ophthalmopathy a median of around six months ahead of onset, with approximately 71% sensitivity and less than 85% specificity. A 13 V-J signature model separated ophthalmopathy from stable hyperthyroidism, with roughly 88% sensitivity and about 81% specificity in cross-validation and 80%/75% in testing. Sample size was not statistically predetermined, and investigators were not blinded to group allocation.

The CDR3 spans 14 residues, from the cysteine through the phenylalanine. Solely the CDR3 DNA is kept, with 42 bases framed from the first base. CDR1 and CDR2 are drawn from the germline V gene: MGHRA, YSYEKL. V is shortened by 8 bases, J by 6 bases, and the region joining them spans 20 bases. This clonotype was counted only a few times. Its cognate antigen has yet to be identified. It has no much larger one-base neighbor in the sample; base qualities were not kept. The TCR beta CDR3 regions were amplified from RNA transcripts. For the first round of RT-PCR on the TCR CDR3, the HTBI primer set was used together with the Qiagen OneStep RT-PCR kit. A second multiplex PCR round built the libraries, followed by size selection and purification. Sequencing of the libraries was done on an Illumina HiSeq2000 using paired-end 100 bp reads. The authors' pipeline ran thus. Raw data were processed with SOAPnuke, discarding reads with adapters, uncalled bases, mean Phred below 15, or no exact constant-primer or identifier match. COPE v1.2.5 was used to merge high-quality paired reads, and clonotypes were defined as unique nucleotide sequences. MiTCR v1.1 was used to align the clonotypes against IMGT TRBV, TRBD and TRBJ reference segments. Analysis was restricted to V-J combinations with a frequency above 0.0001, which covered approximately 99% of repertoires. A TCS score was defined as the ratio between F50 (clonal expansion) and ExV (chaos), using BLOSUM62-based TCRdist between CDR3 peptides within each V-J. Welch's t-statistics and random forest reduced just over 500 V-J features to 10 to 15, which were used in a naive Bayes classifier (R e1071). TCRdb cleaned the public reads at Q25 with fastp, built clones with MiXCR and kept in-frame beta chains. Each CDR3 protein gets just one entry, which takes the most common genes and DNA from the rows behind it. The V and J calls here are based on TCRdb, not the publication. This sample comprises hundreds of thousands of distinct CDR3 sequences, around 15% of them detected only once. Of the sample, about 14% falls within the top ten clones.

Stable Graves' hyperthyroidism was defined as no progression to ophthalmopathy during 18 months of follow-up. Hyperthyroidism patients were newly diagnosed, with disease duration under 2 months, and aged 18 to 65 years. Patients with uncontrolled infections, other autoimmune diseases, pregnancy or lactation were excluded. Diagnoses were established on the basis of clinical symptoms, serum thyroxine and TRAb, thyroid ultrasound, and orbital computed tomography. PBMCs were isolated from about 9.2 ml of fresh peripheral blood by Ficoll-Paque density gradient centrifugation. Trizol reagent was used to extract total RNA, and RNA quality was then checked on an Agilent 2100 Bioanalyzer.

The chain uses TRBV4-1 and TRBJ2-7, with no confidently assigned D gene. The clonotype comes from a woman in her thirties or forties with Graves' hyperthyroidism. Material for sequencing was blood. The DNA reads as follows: TGCGCCAGCCAATTGTTGGAGTTATCCGGCGAGCAGTACTTC. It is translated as CASQLLELSGEQYF.